This TCR beta chain appears in the sequencing data of a study of blood T cell repertoires in COVID-19. The wider study: The United States, Italy and Spain supplied acute and convalescent COVID-19 samples. Sample material is recorded as cDNA or gDNA derived from T cells, B-cell-depleted T cells, or PBMCs.

Study processing details: Amplification with reference gene primers provided the estimates of nucleated cell counts. TCRdb's table, derived via immunoSEQ multiplex PCR, lists solely in-frame clones and lacks some. The V and J calls and clone size are taken from that table; D and trimming were inferred from the DNA. The sample includes around 140,000 clones, 82% seen only once; the top ten take roughly 15%. This clone was found once. Sequencing was carried out using peripheral blood. The receptor's source is a human donor with acute or convalescent COVID-19. The donor label of this sample is uncertain.

The CDR3 DNA reads as TGCGCCAGCAGCCAAGATAGGGGGCCGGAGCACAATGAGCAGTTCTTC. It translates to CASSQDRGPEHNEQFF. The chain joins TRBV4-3 to TRBJ2-1; TRBD1 matches 7 bases. Germline assignment: CDR1 LGHNA and CDR2 YSLEER. This CDR3 spans 16 amino acids. The V gene end was trimmed by 0 bases and the J gene end by 5 bases; junction bases not matched to a gene: 7.